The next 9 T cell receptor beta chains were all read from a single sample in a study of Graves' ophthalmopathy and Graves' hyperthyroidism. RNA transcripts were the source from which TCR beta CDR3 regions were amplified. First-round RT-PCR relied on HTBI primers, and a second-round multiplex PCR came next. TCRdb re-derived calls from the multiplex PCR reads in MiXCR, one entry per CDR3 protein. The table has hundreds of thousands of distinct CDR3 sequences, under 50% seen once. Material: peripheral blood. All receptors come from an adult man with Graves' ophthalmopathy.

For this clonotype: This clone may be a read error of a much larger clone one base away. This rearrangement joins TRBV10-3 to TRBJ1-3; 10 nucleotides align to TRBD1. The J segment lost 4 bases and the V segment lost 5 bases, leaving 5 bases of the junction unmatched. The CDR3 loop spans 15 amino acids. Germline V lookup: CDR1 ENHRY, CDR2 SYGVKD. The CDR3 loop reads CAISPRDRGGNTIYF. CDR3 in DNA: TGTGCCATCAGTCCCCGGGACAGGGGAGGAAACACCATATATTTT.

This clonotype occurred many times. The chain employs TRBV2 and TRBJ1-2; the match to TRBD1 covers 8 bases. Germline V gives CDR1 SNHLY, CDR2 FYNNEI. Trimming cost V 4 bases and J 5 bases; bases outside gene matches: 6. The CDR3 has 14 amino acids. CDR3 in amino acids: CASSVSDRAYGYTF. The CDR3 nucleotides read TGTGCCAGCAGTGTCTCGGACAGGGCATATGGCTACACCTTC.

DNA for the CDR3: TGCGCCAGCAGCCAAGGGTTGCGGGTCGGGAACACTGAAGCTTTCTTT. Translating gives CASSQGLRVGNTEAFF. The V gene is TRBV4-3, the J gene TRBJ1-1; the D is unclear. Germline CDR1 is LGHNA and CDR2 is YSLEER. This CDR3 has 16 amino acids. The V end lost 1 base, the J end lost 1 base, and 13 bases lay between the germline ends.

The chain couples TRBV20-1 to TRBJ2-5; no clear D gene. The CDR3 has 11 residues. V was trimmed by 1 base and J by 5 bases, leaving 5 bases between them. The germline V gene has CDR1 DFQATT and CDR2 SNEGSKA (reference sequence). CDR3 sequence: CSARARETQYF. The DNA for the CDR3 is TGCAGTGCTAGAGCCAGGGAGACCCAGTACTTC.

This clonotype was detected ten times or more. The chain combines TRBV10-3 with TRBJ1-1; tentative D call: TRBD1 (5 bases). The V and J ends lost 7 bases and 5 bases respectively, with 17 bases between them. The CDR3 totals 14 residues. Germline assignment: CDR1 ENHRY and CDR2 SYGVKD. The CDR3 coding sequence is TGTGCCATCAAGGCAATGGCAGGGAAGACTGAAGCTTTCTTT. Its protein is CAIKAMAGKTEAFF.

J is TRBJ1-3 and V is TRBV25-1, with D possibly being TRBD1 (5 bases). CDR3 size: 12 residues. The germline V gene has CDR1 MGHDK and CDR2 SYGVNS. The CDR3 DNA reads TGTGCTAGAATCAGGGCTGGAAACACCATATATTTT. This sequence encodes CARIRAGNTIYF.

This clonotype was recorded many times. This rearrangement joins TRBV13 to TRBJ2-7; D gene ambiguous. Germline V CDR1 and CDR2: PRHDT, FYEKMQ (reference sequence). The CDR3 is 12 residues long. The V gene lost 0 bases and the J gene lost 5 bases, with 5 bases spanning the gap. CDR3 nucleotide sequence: TGTGCCAGCAGCTTAGGCGTCGACGAGCAGTACTTC. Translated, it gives CASSLGVDEQYF. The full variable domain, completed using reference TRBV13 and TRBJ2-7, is AAGVIQSPRHLIKEKRETATLKCYPIPRHDTVYWYQQGPGQDPQFLISFYEKMQSDKGSIPDRFSAQQFSDYHSELNMSSLELGDSALYFCASSLGVDEQYFGPGTRLTVT.

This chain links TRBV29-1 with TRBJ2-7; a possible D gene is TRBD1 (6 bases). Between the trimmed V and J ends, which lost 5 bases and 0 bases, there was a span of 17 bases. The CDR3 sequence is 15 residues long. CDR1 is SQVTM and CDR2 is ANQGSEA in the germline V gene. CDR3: CSVSGAGGVSYEQYF. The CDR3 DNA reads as TGCAGCGTTTCAGGGGCTGGCGGAGTCTCCTACGAGCAGTACTTC.

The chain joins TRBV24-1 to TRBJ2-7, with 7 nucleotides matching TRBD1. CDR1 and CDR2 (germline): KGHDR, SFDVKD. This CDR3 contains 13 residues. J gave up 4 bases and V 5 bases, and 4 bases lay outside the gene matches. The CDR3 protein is CATSARQGYEQYF. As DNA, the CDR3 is TGTGCCACCAGTGCGAGACAGGGATACGAGCAGTACTTC.